This TCR beta chain was sequenced in a study of T cell clones after liver transplantation. Deletions cut 1 base from V and 5 bases from J, with 12 bases between. CDR1 and CDR2 (germline): LNHDA, SQIVND (reference sequence). This CDR3 contains 15 residues. TCRdb's copy holds only in-frame clones and misses some; the assay was immunoSEQ multiplex PCR. Found here are 55,000 to 75,000 clones, 70% of them singletons; the top ten hold about 3%. The sequences come from CD4+ T cells from blood, collected at the roughly 15-month timepoint. This sequence originates from a human patient who received a liver transplant. Some T cells may possibly be graft donor cells. The V and J genes are TRBV19 and TRBJ2-1; D remains unclear. The CDR3 DNA reads as TGTGCCAGTAGTATAGGGGGTAACGGAAACAATGAGCAGTTCTTC. Amino acids: CASSIGGNGNNEQFF.